These 4 T cell receptor beta chains were sequenced from one sample in a study of cytomegalovirus exposure and HLA in healthy donors. The repertoire was sequenced with immunoSEQ multiplex PCR; TCRdb's copy has only in-frame clones and lacks some. This sample yields about 160,000 clones, of which around nine tenths are seen a single time; 10% belongs to the top ten. Sequenced: PBMCs. The receptors originated from a woman younger than 30 in good health and CMV-seropositive.

This clone appeared once. This chain joins TRBV10-1 and TRBJ1-3; TRBD1 matches at 7 bases. The CDR3 consists of 14 residues. CDR1 and CDR2 from the germline V gene are WNHNN and SYGVQD (reference sequence). Losses at the gene ends were 8 bases for V and 4 bases for J; bases not matched to a gene: 8. The CDR3 DNA is TGCGCCAGCGGGGTTTGGGACAGCGGAAACACCATATATTTT. This sequence encodes CASGVWDSGNTIYF.

The V gene is TRBV10-1, the J gene TRBJ2-1; 7 bases agree with TRBD1. The CDR3 totals 16 residues. Per the germline V gene, CDR1 is WNHNN and CDR2 is SYGVQD (reference sequence). The ends lost 4 bases at V and 1 base at J; junction bases unmatched: 7. CDR3 in DNA: TGCGCCAGCAGTGCCCTAGGGACAGATTCCTACAATGAGCAGTTCTTC. Protein sequence: CASSALGTDSYNEQFF.

The V gene is TRBV7-2, the J gene TRBJ2-7; D perhaps matches TRBD2 (7 bases). Germline V gives CDR1 SGHTA, CDR2 FQGNSA. The CDR3 has 16 residues. Trimming stripped 3 bases from V and 2 bases from J, with 17 bases between. CDR3 in amino acids: CASSFIQGGFTYEQYF. The CDR3 coding sequence is TGTGCCAGCAGCTTCATACAGGGAGGGTTCACCTACGAGCAGTACTTC.

The DNA for the CDR3 is TGTGCCAGCTTTCCTAGCGGGAGCTCCTACGAGCAGTACTTC. Translating gives CASFPSGSSYEQYF. This chain joins TRBV28 and TRBJ2-7; 10 nucleotides align to TRBD2. Germline V CDR1 and CDR2: MDHEN, SYDVKM. The CDR3 runs to 14 residues. V lost 8 bases to trimming and J lost 0 bases; unmatched junction nucleotides: 4.